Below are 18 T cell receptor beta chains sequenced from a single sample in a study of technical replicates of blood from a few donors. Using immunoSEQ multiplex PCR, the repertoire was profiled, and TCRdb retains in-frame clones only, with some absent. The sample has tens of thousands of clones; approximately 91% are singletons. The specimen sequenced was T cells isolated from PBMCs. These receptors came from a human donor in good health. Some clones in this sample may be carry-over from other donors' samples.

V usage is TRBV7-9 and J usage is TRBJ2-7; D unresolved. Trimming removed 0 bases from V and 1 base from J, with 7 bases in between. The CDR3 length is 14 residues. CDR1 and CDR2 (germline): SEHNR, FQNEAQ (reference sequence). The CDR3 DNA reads TGTGCCAGCAGCTTAGCCAGGCTTTCCTACGAGCAGTACTTC. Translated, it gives CASSLARLSYEQYF.

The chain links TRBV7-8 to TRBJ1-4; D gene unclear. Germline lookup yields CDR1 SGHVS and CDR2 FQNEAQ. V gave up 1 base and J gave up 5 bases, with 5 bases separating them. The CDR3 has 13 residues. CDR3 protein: CASSLERNEKLFF. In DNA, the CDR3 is TGTGCCAGCAGCTTAGAACGGAATGAAAAACTGTTTTTT.

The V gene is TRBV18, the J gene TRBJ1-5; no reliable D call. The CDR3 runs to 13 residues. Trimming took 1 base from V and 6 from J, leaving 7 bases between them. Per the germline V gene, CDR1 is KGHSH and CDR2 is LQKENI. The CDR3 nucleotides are TGTGCCAGCTCACCACTACTTACTCAGCCCCAGCATTTT. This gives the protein CASSPLLTQPQHF.

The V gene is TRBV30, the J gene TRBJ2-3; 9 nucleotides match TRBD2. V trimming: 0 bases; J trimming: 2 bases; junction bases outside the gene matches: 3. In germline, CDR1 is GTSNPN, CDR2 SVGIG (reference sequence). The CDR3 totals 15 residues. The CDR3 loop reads CAWSVLAGVTDTQYF. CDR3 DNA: TGTGCCTGGAGTGTTTTAGCGGGGGTCACAGATACGCAGTATTTT.

DNA of the CDR3: TGCGCCAGCAATTCCGGAGACAGTCCAATGAATGGACTGTTTTTT. Its translation is CASNSGDSPMNGLFF. The genes are TRBV5-1 and TRBJ1-4, with D perhaps TRBD1 (5 bases). The V gene's germline CDR1 is SGHRS and CDR2 YFSETQ. The CDR3 runs 15 residues. Trimming took off 6 bases at V and 13 bases at J, with 25 bases between the two ends. Variable domain in full (rest from reference TRBV5-1 and TRBJ1-4): KAGVTQTPRYLIKTRGQQVTLSCSPISGHRSVSWYQQTPGQGLQFLFEYFSETQRNKGNFPGRFSGRQFSNSRSEMNVSTLELGDSALYLCASNSGDSPMNGLFFGSGTQLSVL.

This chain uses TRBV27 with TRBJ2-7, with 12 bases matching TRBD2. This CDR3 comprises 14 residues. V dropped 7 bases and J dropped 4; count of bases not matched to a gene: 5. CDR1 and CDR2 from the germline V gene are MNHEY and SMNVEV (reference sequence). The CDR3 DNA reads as TGTGCCAGCAAACGACTAGCGGGAGATTACGAGCAGTACTTC. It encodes CASKRLAGDYEQYF.

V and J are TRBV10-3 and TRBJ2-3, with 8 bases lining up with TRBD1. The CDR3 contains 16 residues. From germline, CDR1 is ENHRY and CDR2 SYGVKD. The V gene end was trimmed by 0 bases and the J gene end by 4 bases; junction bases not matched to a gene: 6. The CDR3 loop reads CAISESRGPGSDTQYF. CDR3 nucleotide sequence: TGTGCCATCAGTGAGTCCAGGGGGCCAGGATCAGATACGCAGTATTTT.

Here the CDR3 reads CASSVEGKLNQPQHF. In DNA form, the CDR3 reads TGTGCCAGCAGCGTAGAGGGGAAGCTTAATCAGCCCCAGCATTTT. The chain employs TRBV9 and TRBJ1-5; TRBD1 is a possible D gene (5 bases). This CDR3 comprises 15 residues. V shed 0 bases and J shed 4 bases, with 11 bases lying between them. Per germline, CDR1 SGDLS and CDR2 YYNGEE.

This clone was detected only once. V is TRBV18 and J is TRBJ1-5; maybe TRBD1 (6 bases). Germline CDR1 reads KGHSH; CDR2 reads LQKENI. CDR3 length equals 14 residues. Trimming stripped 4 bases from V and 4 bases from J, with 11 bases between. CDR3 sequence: CASSQEQGNQPQHF. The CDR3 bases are TGTGCCAGCTCACAAGAACAGGGAAATCAGCCCCAGCATTTT.

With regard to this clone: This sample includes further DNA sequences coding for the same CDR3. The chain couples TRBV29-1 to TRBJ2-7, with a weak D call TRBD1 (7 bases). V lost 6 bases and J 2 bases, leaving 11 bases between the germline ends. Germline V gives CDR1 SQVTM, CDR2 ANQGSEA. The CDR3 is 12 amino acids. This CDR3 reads CSVGGQTYEQYF. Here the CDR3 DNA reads TGCAGCGTCGGGGGACAGACCTACGAGCAGTACTTC.

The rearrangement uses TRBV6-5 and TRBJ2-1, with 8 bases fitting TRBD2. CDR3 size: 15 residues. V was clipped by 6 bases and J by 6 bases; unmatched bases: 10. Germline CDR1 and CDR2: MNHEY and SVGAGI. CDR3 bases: TGTGCCAGCAGCCCGAGTACAGCGGGAGTCAATGAGCAGTTCTTC. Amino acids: CASSPSTAGVNEQFF.

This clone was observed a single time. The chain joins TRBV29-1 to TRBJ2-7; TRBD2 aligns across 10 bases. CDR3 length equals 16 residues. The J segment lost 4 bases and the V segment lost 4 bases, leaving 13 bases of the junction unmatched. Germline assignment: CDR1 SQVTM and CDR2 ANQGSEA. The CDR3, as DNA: TGCAGCGTTGTCCCTCTCCCCCAGCGGGAGGGTTACGAGCAGTACTTC. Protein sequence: CSVVPLPQREGYEQYF.

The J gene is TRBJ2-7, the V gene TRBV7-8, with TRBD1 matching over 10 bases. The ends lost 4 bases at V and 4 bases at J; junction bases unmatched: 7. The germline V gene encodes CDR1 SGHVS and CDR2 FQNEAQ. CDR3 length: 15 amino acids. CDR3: CASSSRDRGFYEQYF. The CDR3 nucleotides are TGTGCCAGCAGCTCCCGGGACAGGGGATTTTACGAGCAGTACTTC.

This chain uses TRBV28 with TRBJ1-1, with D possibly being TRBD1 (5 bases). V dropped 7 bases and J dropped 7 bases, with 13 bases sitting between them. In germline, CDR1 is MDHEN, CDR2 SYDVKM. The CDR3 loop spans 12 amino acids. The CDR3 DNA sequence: TGTGCCAGCATGGGGCGCCGTGGTGAAGCTTTCTTT. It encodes CASMGRRGEAFF.

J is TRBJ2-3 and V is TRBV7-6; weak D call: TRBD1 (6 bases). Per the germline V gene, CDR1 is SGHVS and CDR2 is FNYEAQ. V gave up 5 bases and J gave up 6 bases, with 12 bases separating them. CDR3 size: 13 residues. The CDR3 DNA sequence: TGTGCCAGCAGCATCACAGGGTTTGATACGCAGTATTTT. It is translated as CASSITGFDTQYF.

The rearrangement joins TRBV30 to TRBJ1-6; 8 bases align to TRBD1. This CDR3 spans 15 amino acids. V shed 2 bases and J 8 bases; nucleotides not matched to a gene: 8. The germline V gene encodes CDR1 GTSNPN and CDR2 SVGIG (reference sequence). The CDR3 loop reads CAWSNSGTGYSPLHF. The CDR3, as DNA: TGTGCCTGGAGTAACTCCGGGACAGGCTATTCACCCCTCCACTTT. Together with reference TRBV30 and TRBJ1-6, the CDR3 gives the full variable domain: SQTIHQWPATLVQPVGSPLSLECTVEGTSNPNLYWYRQAAGRGLQLLFYSVGIGQISSEVPQNLSASRPQDRQFILSSKKLLLSDSGFYLCAWSNSGTGYSPLHFGNGTRLTVT.

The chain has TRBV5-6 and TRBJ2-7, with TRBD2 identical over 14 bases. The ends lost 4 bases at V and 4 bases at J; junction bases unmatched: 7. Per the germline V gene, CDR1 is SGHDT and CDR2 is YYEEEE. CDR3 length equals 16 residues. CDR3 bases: TGTGCCAGCAGCGTGGGACTAGCGGGAGTCTCTTACGAGCAGTACTTC. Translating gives CASSVGLAGVSYEQYF.

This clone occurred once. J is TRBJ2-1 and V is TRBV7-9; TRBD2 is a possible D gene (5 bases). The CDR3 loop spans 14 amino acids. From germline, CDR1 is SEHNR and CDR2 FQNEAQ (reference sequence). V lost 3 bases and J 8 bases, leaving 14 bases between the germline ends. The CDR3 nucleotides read TGTGCCAGCAGCTTCCCTCCCGAGGGCTATGAGCAGTTCTTC. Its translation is CASSFPPEGYEQFF.